This T cell receptor (beta chain) was documented in a study of early T cells in non-severe SARS-CoV-2 infection. TCRdb ran MiXCR on the 5' RACE reads and lists one entry per CDR3 protein. This sample has tens of thousands of distinct CDR3 sequences, with approximately 12% found just once. CDR3 size: 12 residues. V was trimmed by 10 bases and J by 2 bases, leaving 11 bases between them. Germline V gene sequence: CDR1 MNHEY, CDR2 SVGAGI. The receptor's source is an adult who was a healthcare worker with PCR-confirmed SARS-CoV-2 infection or an uninfected control (not recorded which). This sequence joins TRBV6-5 and TRBJ2-5; D is undetermined. The material was whole blood, obtained at baseline. CDR3 nucleotides: TGTGCCACCCAAGAGAATCAAGAGACCCAGTACTTC. Translating it yields CATQENQETQYF.